This TCR beta chain was captured by sequencing in a study of T cell responses to AZD1222 COVID-19 vaccine (dated by TCRdb to 2020 to 2023). With respect to the entire study: AZD1222 recipients given second doses at about 4 weeks or at about 12 weeks were pooled, since spike-specific TCR depth and breadth were not found to differ between the two schedules. TCR sequencing was performed for approximately 240 trial participants, of whom about 200 were given two doses of AZD1222 and around 25 were given two doses of MenACWY control vaccine. Enrollment into the trials was organized by age into subgroups of 18-55, 56-69 and 70-plus years, and those subgroups contained roughly 140, 27 and 60 TCR-sequenced participants, respectively.

What the work shows at the level of the full study, not this receptor alone: Conclusions about previously exposed vaccinees are limited because only five to seven AZD1222 recipients were SARS-CoV-2 seropositive at baseline. Reportedly, almost half of the unique spike-specific TCRs recognized epitopes lying outside the regions that are mutated in the B.1.351 and B.1.1.7 variants. The whole spike protein was spanned by vaccine-associated CD4 TCRs, and dominant responses were seen in regions 160-218 and 743-854. No day 14 peak-response samples were available, so repertoires were characterized only after the peak T cell response. A significant rise in spike-specific TCR breadth and depth was observed after two AZD1222 doses relative to day 0 and relative to MenACWY recipients. The 56-69-year group was small, and its depth increase did not reach significance, likely because of low power. Most participants were white British and females outnumbered males, and the authors suggested that clonal diversity may have been underestimated.

The CDR3 regions of human TCRbeta chains were subjected to immunosequencing. Turning to the authors' computational methods: TCRs in the repertoires were compared against a reference library of SARS-CoV-2-specific TCRs that had been generated with the MIRA antigen-specificity platform. Breadth was defined as the fraction of unique TCRs that were SARS-CoV-2-associated, and depth was defined as the fraction of total T cells that were SARS-CoV-2-associated. Each spike-specific TCR was assigned to its reactive spike region and to a CD4 or CD8 class using the MIRA data. Log10-transformed breadth and depth values were compared by one-way ANOVA with Sidak's multiple comparisons tests. The immuneACCESS repertoire file appears here via TCRdb, limited to in-frame rearrangements. These files lack a portion of the clones; in checked studies, under half of the deficit traces to unresolved V genes, and the cause of the others is not known. The V and J calls and the clone size are those of that table, but D and trimming were determined from the DNA. For this sample there are 110,000 or so clones; roughly 90% appear just once. The ten largest clones take up about 2.7% of the sample.

This specimen's time point label, per the study, means: baseline before first vaccination. The vaccinee samples were drawn from two UK trials, COV001 and COV002, one of which was a single-blind randomized controlled phase 2/3 trial testing AZD1222 (ChAdOx1 nCoV-19) in healthy adults. For TCRbeta chain sequencing, PBMC samples were collected from trial participants at day 0 and at day 28 after the second dose. In the case of this clone: The target of this receptor is not known. Base qualities are not at hand, and no much larger clone is one base apart.

According to the germline V gene, CDR1 reads MDHEN and CDR2 reads SYDVKM. V gives up 4 bases and J gives up 6 bases, and the segment between their germline ends measures 9 bases. There are 13 amino acids in the CDR3, from cysteine to phenylalanine inclusive. The sequence is cut down to CDR3 DNA, 39 bases in frame from base 1. The sample was peripheral blood, taken on day 0 of AZD1222 vaccination. The chain is encoded by TRBV28 joined to TRBJ1-4; a weak D assignment points to TRBD1 (5 bases agree). This receptor was obtained from an adult in good health. The DNA sequence is given as TGTGCCAGCAGTTCAAGGGGAGATGAAAAACTGTTTTTT. It translates as CASSSRGDEKLFF.